A selection of T cell receptor beta chains follows, all from one sample in a study of beta chain features in type 1 diabetes. The assay was immunoSEQ multiplex PCR, and TCRdb's table has in-frame clones only and misses some. Here the sample spans some 240,000 clones, 16% being singletons. Material: naive CD4+ T cells from blood. The source of these receptors is a man in his thirties or forties with type 1 diabetes. CDR3s leave out the opening cysteine and the closing phenylalanine or tryptophan. Each record gives: V gene, J gene, CDR3 protein.

>TRBV30|TRBJ1-2
AWSGDRAPIGYGYT
>TRBV5-1|TRBJ2-3
ASSKLAPDTQY
>TRBV9|TRBJ2-1
ASRGRPPGNEQF
>TRBV29-1|TRBJ2-1
SVVGDRDINEQF
>TRBV2|TRBJ2-1
ASKKELGLYNEQF
>TRBV5-4|TRBJ2-3
ASSLAGTDTQY
>TRBV28|TRBJ2-1
ASSYGGYSYNEQF
>TRBV18|TRBJ2-2
ASSPQARYTGELF
>TRBV7-2|TRBJ2-3
ASNLGGLDTDTQY
>TRBV30|TRBJ2-5
AWSTTGLQETQY
>TRBV2|TRBJ2-5
ASRAAETQY
>TRBV29-1|TRBJ1-4
SVAPGGGEKLF
>TRBV27|TRBJ2-2
ASSRGTGFAPGELF
>TRBV7-2|TRBJ2-3
ASSLVSGRTDTQY
>TRBV6-5|TRBJ2-7
ASSSRSSGSYYEQY
>TRBV28|TRBJ2-1
ASSFSGRAGNEQF
>TRBV6-5|TRBJ2-3
ASSYSAGGPPDTQY
>TRBV7-9|TRBJ1-2
ASSLVQGNYGYT
>TRBV4-3|TRBJ2-3
ASSQDQGWADTQY
>TRBV29-1|TRBJ2-1
SAETGAKKNEQF
>TRBV27|TRBJ2-7
ASSFGGQSVPYEQY
>TRBV6-5|TRBJ2-5
ASSYFGGHPSETQY
>TRBV23-1|TRBJ2-4
ASSQSGTHNHQY
>TRBV29-1|TRBJ2-4
SVVPLEGGIQY
>TRBV29-1|TRBJ2-1
SWRRDPYNEQF
>TRBV29-1|TRBJ2-1
SVEVRYGNEQF
>TRBV30|TRBJ1-1
AWGRVNTEAF
>TRBV4-1|TRBJ1-5
ASRLSTGGRNQPQH
>TRBV5-4|TRBJ2-7
ASSLELAGGGEQY
>TRBV29-1|TRBJ1-3
SVEGNTIY
>TRBV18|TRBJ2-5
ASSPQAAPETQY
>TRBV7-9|TRBJ2-3
ASSLKGGASTDTQY
>TRBV18|TRBJ2-7
ASSHREPYEQY
>TRBV20-1|TRBJ2-1
SALAWDSQF
>TRBV5-6|TRBJ2-7
ASSLWRDRIPAEQY
>TRBV29-1|TRBJ1-2
SAVDSYGYT
>TRBV9|TRBJ2-5
ASSLRVGQETQY
>TRBV30|TRBJ1-1
AWSVGPKAF
>TRBV18|TRBJ1-1
ASSPSQETEAF
>TRBV18|TRBJ2-1
ASSTTSGNTYNEQF
>TRBV14|TRBJ1-1
ASSQVPGRTTHEAF
>TRBV4-1|TRBJ2-2
ASSQEDRARELF
>TRBV2|TRBJ2-1
ASSKDYNEQF
>TRBV28|TRBJ2-1
ASSLWSGRSGGNEQF
>TRBV9|TRBJ2-1
ASSVSGGNNEQF
>TRBV7-9|TRBJ2-1
ASSLVADSKEQF
>TRBV7-9|TRBJ2-5
ASSLGLAEETQY
>TRBV5-4|TRBJ1-1
ASSLRETEAF